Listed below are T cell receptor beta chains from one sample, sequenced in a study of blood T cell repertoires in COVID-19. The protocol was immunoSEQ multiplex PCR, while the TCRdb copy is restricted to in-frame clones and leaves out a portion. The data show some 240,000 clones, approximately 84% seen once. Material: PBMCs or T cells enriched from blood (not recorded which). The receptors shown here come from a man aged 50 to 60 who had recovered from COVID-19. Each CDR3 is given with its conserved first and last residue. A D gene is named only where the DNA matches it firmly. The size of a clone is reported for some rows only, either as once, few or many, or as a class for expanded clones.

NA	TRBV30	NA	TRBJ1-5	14	TGTGCCTGGAGATCCGGGACATTCGGTCAGCCCCAGCATTTT	CAWRSGTFGQPQHF
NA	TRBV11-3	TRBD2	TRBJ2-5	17	TGTGCCAGCAGCCCGGTGGGGCTAGCGGCCCACCAAGAGACCCAGTACTTC	CASSPVGLAAHQETQYF
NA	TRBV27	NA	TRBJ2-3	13	TGTGCCAGCAGTTTTTCGGGTTGGGATACGCAGTATTTT	CASSFSGWDTQYF
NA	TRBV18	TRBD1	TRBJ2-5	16	TGTGCCAGCTCACCAAAAGTGACAGGGTCTAGGGAGACCCAGTACTTC	CASSPKVTGSRETQYF
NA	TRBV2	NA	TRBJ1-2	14	TGTGCCAGCAGTGCCCGGTTGGGCTCCTATGGCTACACCTTC	CASSARLGSYGYTF
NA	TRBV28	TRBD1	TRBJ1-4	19	TGTGCCAGCAGCTCCACAGGGGGCTACACCCCGGGGACTAATGAAAAACTGTTTTTT	CASSSTGGYTPGTNEKLFF
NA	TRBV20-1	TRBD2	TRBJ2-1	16	TGCAGTGCTAGTTCGATGGGGGAGGGCCTTCGAAATGAGCAGTTCTTC	CSASSMGEGLRNEQFF
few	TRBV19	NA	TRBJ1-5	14	TGTGCCAGTACTAGGGGGATAAGCAATCAGCCCCAGCATTTT	CASTRGISNQPQHF
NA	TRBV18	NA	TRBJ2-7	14	TGTGCCAGCTCTCCCACCAGCCCCTCGGGAGAGCAGTACTTC	CASSPTSPSGEQYF
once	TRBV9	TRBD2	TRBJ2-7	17	TGTGCCAGCAGCGTAGGCGCTAGCGGGAGTGGTACCTACGAGCAGTACTTC	CASSVGASGSGTYEQYF
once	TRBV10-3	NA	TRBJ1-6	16	TGTGCCATCAAATCCGGGGAGGGAAAATATAATTCACCCCTCCACTTT	CAIKSGEGKYNSPLHF
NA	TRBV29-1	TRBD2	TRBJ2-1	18	TGCAGCGTTGACGGGACTAGCGGGAGGGTAAGCCAGTACAATGAGCAGTTCTTC	CSVDGTSGRVSQYNEQFF
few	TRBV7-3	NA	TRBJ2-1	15	TGTGCCAGCAGCTTAATTAGTTCTTCCTACAATGAGCAGTTCTTC	CASSLISSSYNEQFF
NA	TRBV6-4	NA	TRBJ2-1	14	TGTGCCAGCAGTGACACCGACAGGTCCCCGACTTGGTTCTTC	CASSDTDRSPTWFF
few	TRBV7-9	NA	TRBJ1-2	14	TGTGCCAGCAGCTTTTACGGGGGAACCCATGGCTACACCTTC	CASSFYGGTHGYTF
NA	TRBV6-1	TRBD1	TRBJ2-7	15	TGTGCCAGCAGTGAAGGAAAGGGGGCCCCCTACGAGCAGTACTTC	CASSEGKGAPYEQYF
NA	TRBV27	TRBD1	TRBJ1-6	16	TGTGCCAGCAGTCCCCGGGACAGGGGACGGAGTTCACCCCTCCACTTT	CASSPRDRGRSSPLHF
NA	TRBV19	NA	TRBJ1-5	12	TGTGCCAGTAGTTCGGGAGGAAGGGACCAGCATTTT	CASSSGGRDQHF
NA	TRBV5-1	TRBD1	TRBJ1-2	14	TGCGCCAGCAGCTCGTCGGGACAGGGATATGGCTACACCTTC	CASSSSGQGYGYTF
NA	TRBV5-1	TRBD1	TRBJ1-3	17	TGCGCCAGCAGCTTAACAACAGGGGCTGGGACTGGAAACACCATATATTTT	CASSLTTGAGTGNTIYF
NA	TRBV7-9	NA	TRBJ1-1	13	TGTGCCAGCACCCGATTTTCGGGTACTGAAGCTTTCTTT	CASTRFSGTEAFF
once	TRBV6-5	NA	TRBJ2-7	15	TGTGCCAGCATTTCCTCCCGAGGGCAAGGCTACGAGCAGTACTTC	CASISSRGQGYEQYF
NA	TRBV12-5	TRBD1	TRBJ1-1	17	TGTGCTAGTGGTTTATCCACCGGGACAGGGGGAACCACTGAAGCTTTCTTT	CASGLSTGTGGTTEAFF
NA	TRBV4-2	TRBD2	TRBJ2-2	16	TGTGCCAGCAGCCAAAGACTAGCGGGGGACACCGGGGAGCTGTTTTTT	CASSQRLAGDTGELFF
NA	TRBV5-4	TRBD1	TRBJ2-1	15	TGTGCCAGCAGCTCCACCGGGACAGGGTACAATGAGCAGTTCTTC	CASSSTGTGYNEQFF
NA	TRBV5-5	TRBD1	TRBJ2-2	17	TGTGCCAGCAGCATCGCGGGCCAGGGGGCGCGGACCGGGGAGCTGTTTTTT	CASSIAGQGARTGELFF
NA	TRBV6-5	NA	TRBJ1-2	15	TGTGCCAGCAGTTACACCGGGACAAACAACTATGGCTACACCTTC	CASSYTGTNNYGYTF
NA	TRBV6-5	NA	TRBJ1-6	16	TGTGCCAGCAGTTACTCGAGTCGGGGGGCGCGTTCACCCCTCCACTTT	CASSYSSRGARSPLHF
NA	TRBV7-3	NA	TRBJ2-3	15	TGTGCCAGCAGCTTCGGCGGGCTTAGCACAGATACGCAGTATTTT	CASSFGGLSTDTQYF
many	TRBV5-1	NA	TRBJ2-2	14	TGCGCCAGCACGGTAGGGGCGAGTACCGGGGAGCTGTTTTTT	CASTVGASTGELFF
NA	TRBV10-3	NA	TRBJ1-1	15	TGTGCCATCAGTGATTGGGACATGAAGAACACTGAAGCTTTCTTT	CAISDWDMKNTEAFF
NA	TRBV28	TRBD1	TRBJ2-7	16	TGTGCCAGCAGTCCTCCGGGACAGGGGGCTACCCACGAGCAGTACTTC	CASSPPGQGATHEQYF
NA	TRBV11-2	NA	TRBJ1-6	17	TGTGCCAGCAGCTTAGACCTTTTAGGGGGGGTTAATTCACCCCTCCACTTT	CASSLDLLGGVNSPLHF
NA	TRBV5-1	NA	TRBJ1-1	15	TGCGCCAGCAGCCCCGGAGGCAGAAAGAACACTGAAGCTTTCTTT	CASSPGGRKNTEAFF
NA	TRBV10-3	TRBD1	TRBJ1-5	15	TGTGCCACGCGTCCGACAGGGGTAAGCAATCAGCCCCAGCATTTT	CATRPTGVSNQPQHF
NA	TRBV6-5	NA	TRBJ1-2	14	TGTGCCAGCAGCCCCCAGGGGACTAACTATGGCTACACCTTC	CASSPQGTNYGYTF
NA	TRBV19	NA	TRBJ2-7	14	TGTGCCAGTAGTCCTAAGAAGACAGCCTACGAGCAGTACTTC	CASSPKKTAYEQYF
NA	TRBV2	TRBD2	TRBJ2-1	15	TGTGCCAGCAGTGGTGTAGCGGGGGCCTACAATGAGCAGTTCTTC	CASSGVAGAYNEQFF
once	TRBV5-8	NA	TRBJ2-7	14	TGTGCCAGCAGCTTGGGACAGTTCTCCTACGAGCAGTACTTC	CASSLGQFSYEQYF
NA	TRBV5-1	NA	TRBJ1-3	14	TGCGCCAGCAGCTTTACAGCACCTGGAAACACCATATATTTT	CASSFTAPGNTIYF
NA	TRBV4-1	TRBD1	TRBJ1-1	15	TGCGCCAGCAGCCCGGGGACAGGGAAAGAGACTGAAGCTTTCTTT	CASSPGTGKETEAFF
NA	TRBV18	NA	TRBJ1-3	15	TGTGCCAGCTCACCACGCCAAGGGGAAGGAAACACCATATATTTT	CASSPRQGEGNTIYF
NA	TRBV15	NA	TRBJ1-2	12	TGTGCCACCAGCAGAGACGGTTTAGCCGTCACCTTC	CATSRDGLAVTF
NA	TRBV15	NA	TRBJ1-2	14	TGTGCCACCAGCAGGTCCTGGGCTGAGTATGGCTACACCTTC	CATSRSWAEYGYTF
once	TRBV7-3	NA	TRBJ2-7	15	TGTGCCAGCAGCTTAGCTGGGAGCGGAGCCTACGAGCAGTACTTC	CASSLAGSGAYEQYF
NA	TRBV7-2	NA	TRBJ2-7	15	TGTGCCAGCAGCTTAGACCCTTCCTATTATTGGGAGCAGTACTTC	CASSLDPSYYWEQYF
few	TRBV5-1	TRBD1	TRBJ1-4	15	TGCGCCAGCAGCTGGACGGGACAGGGGAATGAAAAACTGTTTTTT	CASSWTGQGNEKLFF
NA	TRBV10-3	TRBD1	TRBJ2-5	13	TGTGCCATCAGGGGACAGGTACAAGAGACCCAGTACTTC	CAIRGQVQETQYF
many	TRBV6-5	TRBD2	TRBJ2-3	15	TGTGCCAGCAGTACCCATAGCGGGGGCACAGATACGCAGTATTTT	CASSTHSGGTDTQYF
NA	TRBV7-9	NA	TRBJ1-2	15	TGTGCCAGCAGCTTAGCGTCAGGGCCCGTTTATGGCTACACCTTC	CASSLASGPVYGYTF
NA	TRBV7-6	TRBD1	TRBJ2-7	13	TGTGCCAGCAGCCCCGGACAGGGCTACGAGCAGTACTTC	CASSPGQGYEQYF
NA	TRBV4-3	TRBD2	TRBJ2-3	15	TGCGCCAGCAGCCAAAGGGGGACTAGCGGGAGTACGCAGTATTTT	CASSQRGTSGSTQYF
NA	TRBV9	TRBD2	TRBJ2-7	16	TGTGCCAGCAGCGGTGGAGGGAGGGGACTAGTGAACGAGCAGTACTTC	CASSGGGRGLVNEQYF